This T cell receptor (beta chain) derives from a study of cytomegalovirus exposure and HLA in healthy donors. As for the study in general: The roughly 120 million unique TCR beta sequences, from about 180 million T cells, were found by an earlier analysis.

The PCR used 60 Vbeta and 13 Jbeta primers. Only in-frame clones appear in the TCRdb table, and some are missing; sequencing was by immunoSEQ multiplex PCR. The profile shows about 160,000 clones, over 70% of them singletons. Germline V gives CDR1 SGDLS, CDR2 YYNGEE. This CDR3 has 16 amino acids. Trimming at V came to 3 bases and at J to 4 bases, leaving 10 bases not matched to a gene. The genes are TRBV9 and TRBJ2-7; the match to TRBD1 covers 10 bases. Input material: PBMCs. The clonotype originates from a man aged 30 to 45 in good health and CMV-seronegative. The CDR3 DNA reads TGTGCCAGCAGCGCCGTAGGGACAGGGGATCCATACGAGCAGTACTTC. The encoded protein is CASSAVGTGDPYEQYF.